This is a list of T cell receptor beta chains from one sample in a study of Ad26.COV2.S vaccination and SARS-CoV-2 variants. Measured with immunoSEQ multiplex PCR; TCRdb has only the in-frame clones, and not every one. The sample consists of some 400,000 clones, 89% of them appearing once. The specimen was peripheral blood, collected in a trial of Ad26.COV2.S vaccine versus placebo. Receptors were obtained from a person between 18 and 65 years old who received the Ad26.COV2.S COVID-19 vaccine or a placebo. The CDR3 runs from the conserved cysteine through the conserved F or W. Fields, in order: D gene, clone size, CDR3 length, J gene, V gene, CDR3 DNA, CDR3 protein. The D gene is left open where the match is weak. Rows may omit the clone size; those that give it use once, few, many or a size class.

>TRBD2|.|15|TRBJ2-1|TRBV27
TGTGCCAGCAGTTTACTAGCGGGATGGGGTAATGAGCAGTTCTTC
CASSLLAGWGNEQFF
>.|.|14|TRBJ2-1|TRBV11-2
TGTGCCAGCAGCTCCTGGACTTCGGTCAATGAGCAGTTCTTC
CASSSWTSVNEQFF
>TRBD2|.|16|TRBJ2-7|TRBV7-9
TGTGCCAGCAGCACTGGGACTAGCGGGATCCTCTACGAGCAGTACTTC
CASSTGTSGILYEQYF
>.|.|15|TRBJ1-6|TRBV6-4
TGTGCCAGCAGTGACTCGGGGCAGGGGAATTCACCCCTCCACTTT
CASSDSGQGNSPLHF
>.|.|16|TRBJ2-6|TRBV24-1
TGTGCCACCAGTGATCCTGGGAGGCCTGGGGCCAACGTCCTGACTTTC
CATSDPGRPGANVLTF
>TRBD2|.|15|TRBJ2-1|TRBV5-4
TGTGCCAGCAGCTCCGGGACTAGCGGGAGCTATGAGCAGTTCTTC
CASSSGTSGSYEQFF
>.|few|14|TRBJ1-1|TRBV6-2/TRBV6-3
TGTGCCAGCAGACCTCCTGGGCGGAACACTGAAGCTTTCTTT
CASRPPGRNTEAFF
>.|.|15|TRBJ2-7|TRBV9
TGTGCCAGCAGCGCCGGGGCCCTCAAGGGGGTCGAGCAGTACTTC
CASSAGALKGVEQYF
>TRBD2|.|15|TRBJ2-3|TRBV7-3
TGTGCCGGTGGGGGTAGGCGGGAGCGGACAGATACGCAGTATTTT
CAGGGRRERTDTQYF
>TRBD2|.|14|TRBJ2-3|TRBV6-5
TGTGCCAGCAAGGACTCGGGCGGGAGGAATACGCAGTATTTT
CASKDSGGRNTQYF
>.|.|14|TRBJ2-7|TRBV19
TGTGCCAGTAGTAAGGCAGGGATACCCTACGAGCAGTACTTC
CASSKAGIPYEQYF
>.|.|13|TRBJ1-1|TRBV4-1
TGCGCCAGCAGCAAGGTGATGAACACTGAAGCTTTCTTT
CASSKVMNTEAFF
>.|.|12|TRBJ1-5|TRBV5-8
TGTGCCAGCACAAGAGGACGGGCAGCCCAGCATTTT
CASTRGRAAQHF
>TRBD1|.|16|TRBJ2-6|TRBV30
TGTGCCTGGAGTTCGGATGACAGGGTTGGGGCCAACGTCCTGACTTTC
CAWSSDDRVGANVLTF
>TRBD2|.|12|TRBJ2-7|TRBV7-9
TGTGCCAGCAGCCGGACTAGGGACGAGCAGTACTTC
CASSRTRDEQYF
>.|.|15|TRBJ2-1|TRBV24-1
TGTGCCACCAGTGAGCCCGGGGGTACTAACAATGAGCAGTTCTTC
CATSEPGGTNNEQFF
>TRBD1|.|15|TRBJ2-7|TRBV6-6
TGTGCCAGCAGTTACTCGAGACAGGGGGGGGCCGAGCAGTACTTC
CASSYSRQGGAEQYF
>.|few|14|TRBJ1-1|TRBV5-4
TGTGCCAGCAGCTTGATGGGGGCTGGCACTGAAGCTTTCTTT
CASSLMGAGTEAFF
>.|.|20|TRBJ2-3|TRBV21-1
TGTGCCAGCAGCCCAGGGGCGATAGCGGAAGACGGGGCTTCCACAGATACGCAGTATTTT
CASSPGAIAEDGASTDTQYF
>.|.|15|TRBJ2-6|TRBV2
TGTGCCAGCAGTTCCGGGGCCTCTGGGGCCAACGTCCTGACTTTC
CASSSGASGANVLTF
>TRBD2|.|13|TRBJ2-1|TRBV7-3
TGTGCCAGCGGGAGGGGAGGTTACAATGAGCAGTTCTTC
CASGRGGYNEQFF
>TRBD2|.|15|TRBJ2-3|TRBV14
TGTGCCAGCAGCCCCACCCGCGGGAGGACAGATACGCAGTATTTT
CASSPTRGRTDTQYF
>.|.|15|TRBJ1-5|TRBV2
TGTGCCAGCAGTGAAGGGGGGTTTACAAATCAGCCCCAGCATTTT
CASSEGGFTNQPQHF
>.|.|13|TRBJ2-2|TRBV12-5
TGTGCTAGTGGTCCTCCCCGTACCGGGGAGCTGTTTTTT
CASGPPRTGELFF
>.|.|13|TRBJ2-3|TRBV4-1
TGCGCCAGCAGCCGGGGTAGCACAGATACGCAGTATTTT
CASSRGSTDTQYF
>.|once|14|TRBJ1-1|TRBV19
TGTGCCAGTAGCACATCGCCGATGAACACTGAAGCTTTCTTT
CASSTSPMNTEAFF
>TRBD2|.|14|TRBJ2-1|TRBV24-1
TGTGCCACCAGTGATCCCGGACTAGTTAGTGAGCAGTTCTTC
CATSDPGLVSEQFF
>TRBD2|.|15|TRBJ2-5|TRBV7-9
TGTGCCAGCAGCTCGCTAGCGGGAGCGACGGAGACCCAGTACTTC
CASSSLAGATETQYF
>.|.|19|TRBJ1-3|TRBV5-1
TGCGCCAGCAGCTTGGCCGCTGGCCAGGGACCCTTCTCTGGAAACACCATATATTTT
CASSLAAGQGPFSGNTIYF
>TRBD1|.|14|TRBJ1-2|TRBV28
TGTGCCAGCAGTACGGACAGGGGCGGCTATGGCTACACCTTC
CASSTDRGGYGYTF